The 6 T cell receptor beta chains below all came from one sample that was sequenced in a study of cytomegalovirus exposure and HLA in healthy donors. The repertoire was sequenced with immunoSEQ multiplex PCR; TCRdb's copy has only in-frame clones and lacks some. Among 80,000 to 100,000 clones, around 88% were seen once, and the ten largest hold roughly 3.9%. Sequencing input: PBMCs. Receptors were obtained from a woman in her twenties or thirties in good health and CMV-seronegative.

The chain joins TRBV27 to TRBJ2-7, with D perhaps TRBD2 (6 bases). Deletions cut 8 bases from V and 2 bases from J, with 16 bases between. This CDR3 spans 14 amino acids. Germline CDR1 MNHEY, CDR2 SMNVEV (reference sequence). The CDR3 nucleotides read TGTGCCAGCCGGGCGGGAACAGGCCCCTACGAGCAGTACTTC. Translated, it gives CASRAGTGPYEQYF.

This clone came up once. The rearrangement joins TRBV7-9 to TRBJ1-2; TRBD1 is a possible D gene (6 bases). Germline assignment: CDR1 SEHNR and CDR2 FQNEAQ (reference sequence). Trimming took 0 bases from V and 6 from J, leaving 17 bases between them. The length of the CDR3 is 16 residues. The CDR3 region is CASSLAGTPTRHGYTF. The CDR3 DNA follows: TGTGCCAGCAGCTTAGCCGGGACACCTACCCGGCATGGCTACACCTTC.

The chain joins TRBV5-1 to TRBJ1-3; D gene ambiguous. Germline lookup yields CDR1 SGHRS and CDR2 YFSETQ. This CDR3 spans 14 amino acids. V lost 4 bases and J lost 0, with 8 bases in between. The CDR3 sequence is CASSPVPSGNTIYF. The CDR3, as DNA: TGCGCCAGCAGCCCCGTCCCCTCTGGAAACACCATATATTTT.

This clone came up a few times. CDR3 amino acids: CASSPDRTSTDTQYF. Here the CDR3 DNA reads TGTGCCAGCAGCCCAGACAGGACTAGCACAGATACGCAGTATTTT. The chain is built from TRBV14 and TRBJ2-3, with a weak D call TRBD1 (6 bases). The V gene lost 4 bases and the J gene lost 0 bases, with 11 bases spanning the gap. Germline CDR1 reads SGHDN; CDR2 reads FVKESK. The CDR3 runs to 15 residues. Full variable domain (remainder filled in from reference TRBV14 and TRBJ2-3): EAGVTQFPSHSVIEKGQTVTLRCDPISGHDNLYWYRRVMGKEIKFLLHFVKESKQDESGMPNNRFLAERTGGTYSTLKVQPAELEDSGVYFCASSPDRTSTDTQYFGPGTRLTVL.

This clone was found once. The chain uses TRBV7-9 and TRBJ2-2, with TRBD1 as a possible D gene (5 bases). Trimming shortened V by 5 bases and J by 0 bases, and 10 bases separated the two germline ends. Germline loops: CDR1 SEHNR, CDR2 FQNEAQ (reference sequence). The CDR3 is 15 amino acids. CDR3: CASSLWGANTGELFF. Written as DNA, the CDR3 is TGTGCCAGCAGCCTCTGGGGCGCGAACACCGGGGAGCTGTTTTTT.

This clone was detected only once. The J gene is TRBJ1-5, the V gene TRBV7-2, with unresolved D. CDR3 length: 12 amino acids. The germline CDR1 and CDR2 sequences are SGHTA and FQGNSA. Trimming pared 5 bases from V and 9 bases from J, leaving 11 bases between. This CDR3 is CASSQRAGPQHF. In DNA, the CDR3 is TGTGCCAGCAGCCAACGGGCGGGGCCCCAGCATTTT.